A selection of T cell receptor beta chains follows, all from one sample in a study of radiation and T cells in renal cell carcinoma. This table comes from immunoSEQ multiplex PCR, and its TCRdb copy is limited to in-frame clones, with some not included. The table includes some 20,000 clones, around half detected once. Material: tumor tissue, obtained from a patient whose treatment was nephrectomy without radiotherapy. The receptors stem from a human donor with renal cell carcinoma. Each CDR3 is given with its conserved first and last residue. Fields, in order: clone size, V gene, J gene, D gene, CDR3 protein, CDR3 DNA. A D gene is named only where the DNA matches it firmly. Not all rows give a size; the values are once, few, many and, for expanded clones, a class.

clone size: -
V gene: TRBV5-1
J gene: TRBJ2-3
D gene: -
CDR3 protein: CASSLVQVSADTQYF
CDR3 DNA: TGCGCCAGCAGCTTGGTACAGGTTAGCGCGGATACGCAGTATTTT

clone size: medium-sized
V gene: TRBV5-6
J gene: TRBJ1-6
D gene: -
CDR3 protein: CASSFRGSGQHNSPLHF
CDR3 DNA: TGTGCCAGCAGTTTTCGGGGGTCAGGACAGCATAATTCACCCCTCCACTTT

clone size: -
V gene: TRBV6-6
J gene: TRBJ1-2
D gene: -
CDR3 protein: CASSPGDPSYGYTF
CDR3 DNA: TGTGCCAGCAGCCCGGGGGACCCCTCCTATGGCTACACCTTC

clone size: -
V gene: TRBV5-4
J gene: TRBJ1-1
D gene: -
CDR3 protein: CASSPGGNIPSTEAFF
CDR3 DNA: TGTGCCAGCAGCCCGGGGGGGAACATTCCCAGCACTGAAGCTTTCTTT

clone size: -
V gene: TRBV4-1
J gene: TRBJ1-1
D gene: -
CDR3 protein: CASSQDAGRPSIEAFF
CDR3 DNA: TGCGCCAGCAGCCAGGATGCGGGCAGGCCGTCGATAGAAGCTTTCTTT

clone size: -
V gene: TRBV6-5
J gene: TRBJ2-7
D gene: TRBD1
CDR3 protein: CASSSDRGLYEQYF
CDR3 DNA: TGTGCCAGCAGTTCGGACAGGGGACTCTACGAGCAGTACTTC

clone size: -
V gene: TRBV7-2
J gene: TRBJ1-4
D gene: TRBD1
CDR3 protein: CASSFTGGGEKLFF
CDR3 DNA: TGTGCCAGCAGCTTCACAGGGGGCGGTGAAAAACTGTTTTTT

clone size: -
V gene: TRBV5-5
J gene: TRBJ1-5
D gene: -
CDR3 protein: CASSLDVSNQPQHF
CDR3 DNA: TGTGCCAGCAGCTTAGACGTTTCAAATCAGCCCCAGCATTTT

clone size: -
V gene: TRBV5-1
J gene: TRBJ1-1
D gene: -
CDR3 protein: CASSLVGREAFF
CDR3 DNA: TGCGCCAGCAGCTTGGTTGGCAGGGAAGCTTTCTTT

clone size: -
V gene: TRBV21-1
J gene: TRBJ2-3
D gene: -
CDR3 protein: CASTPGGSGGPDSTDTQYF
CDR3 DNA: TGTGCCAGCACCCCGGGCGGTAGCGGGGGACCCGACAGCACAGATACGCAGTATTTT

clone size: -
V gene: TRBV5-1
J gene: TRBJ2-5
D gene: -
CDR3 protein: CASSLAPGAGAETQYF
CDR3 DNA: TGCGCCAGCAGCTTGGCCCCCGGGGCGGGGGCGGAGACCCAGTACTTC

clone size: -
V gene: TRBV18
J gene: TRBJ2-2
D gene: TRBD1
CDR3 protein: CASSRGLFGQGANGELFF
CDR3 DNA: TGTGCCAGCTCACGAGGTCTCTTCGGACAGGGGGCGAACGGGGAGCTGTTTTTT

clone size: -
V gene: TRBV5-3
J gene: TRBJ2-7
D gene: -
CDR3 protein: CARSLMERLYEQYF
CDR3 DNA: TGTGCCAGAAGCTTGATGGAACGGCTCTACGAGCAGTACTTC

clone size: -
V gene: TRBV9
J gene: TRBJ2-7
D gene: -
CDR3 protein: CASSVASDGPYEQYF
CDR3 DNA: TGTGCCAGCAGCGTAGCGTCAGACGGACCCTACGAGCAGTACTTC

clone size: -
V gene: TRBV11-2
J gene: TRBJ2-2
D gene: -
CDR3 protein: CASSLGRTANTGELFF
CDR3 DNA: TGTGCCAGCAGCTTAGGCCGGACAGCGAACACCGGGGAGCTGTTTTTT

clone size: -
V gene: TRBV11-2
J gene: TRBJ2-7
D gene: TRBD1
CDR3 protein: CASSLGQGAVLYEQYF
CDR3 DNA: TGTGCCAGCAGCTTGGGACAGGGGGCAGTCCTCTACGAGCAGTACTTC

clone size: -
V gene: TRBV6-4
J gene: TRBJ2-3
D gene: TRBD2
CDR3 protein: CASSGGGFTDTQYF
CDR3 DNA: TGTGCCAGCAGTGGCGGGGGGTTCACAGATACGCAGTATTTT

clone size: -
V gene: TRBV19
J gene: TRBJ2-5
D gene: -
CDR3 protein: CASSIISRETQYF
CDR3 DNA: TGTGCCAGTAGTATAATTAGCAGGGAGACCCAGTACTTC

clone size: -
V gene: TRBV19
J gene: TRBJ2-2
D gene: -
CDR3 protein: CASSMVSELETGELFF
CDR3 DNA: TGTGCCAGTAGTATGGTCTCGGAGTTAGAGACCGGGGAGCTGTTTTTT

clone size: -
V gene: TRBV7-8
J gene: TRBJ2-6
D gene: TRBD2
CDR3 protein: CASSLVGGTSAGANVLTF
CDR3 DNA: TGTGCCAGCAGCTTAGTCGGGGGGACGTCTGCTGGGGCCAACGTCCTGACTTTC

clone size: -
V gene: TRBV9
J gene: TRBJ2-7
D gene: TRBD1
CDR3 protein: CASSVSGQGFYEQYF
CDR3 DNA: TGTGCCAGCAGCGTATCGGGACAGGGTTTCTACGAGCAGTACTTC

clone size: -
V gene: TRBV5-8
J gene: TRBJ2-4
D gene: -
CDR3 protein: CASSLGVGVGAKNIQYF
CDR3 DNA: TGTGCCAGCAGCTTGGGAGTAGGGGTCGGAGCCAAAAACATTCAGTACTTC

clone size: -
V gene: TRBV5-3
J gene: TRBJ2-5
D gene: -
CDR3 protein: CARSFRNQETQYF
CDR3 DNA: TGTGCCAGAAGCTTCAGAAACCAAGAGACCCAGTACTTC

clone size: -
V gene: TRBV11-2
J gene: TRBJ2-7
D gene: TRBD1
CDR3 protein: CASSLEGRGPYEQYF
CDR3 DNA: TGTGCCAGCAGCTTAGAGGGCAGGGGGCCCTACGAGCAGTACTTC

clone size: few
V gene: TRBV7-9
J gene: TRBJ1-1
D gene: -
CDR3 protein: CASSSVSLASNTEAFF
CDR3 DNA: TGTGCCAGCAGCTCAGTAAGCCTCGCCTCGAACACTGAAGCTTTCTTT

clone size: -
V gene: TRBV5-4
J gene: TRBJ1-2
D gene: -
CDR3 protein: CASSSEQGKGYGYTF
CDR3 DNA: TGTGCCAGCAGCTCCGAACAGGGAAAAGGCTATGGCTACACCTTC

clone size: many
V gene: TRBV10-3
J gene: TRBJ2-2
D gene: -
CDR3 protein: CAISGIPGELFF
CDR3 DNA: TGTGCCATCAGTGGGATCCCCGGGGAGCTGTTTTTT

clone size: -
V gene: TRBV5-5
J gene: TRBJ1-4
D gene: TRBD1
CDR3 protein: CASSLQGVEEKLFF
CDR3 DNA: TGTGCCAGCAGCTTACAGGGGGTGGAAGAAAAACTGTTTTTT

clone size: -
V gene: TRBV19
J gene: TRBJ1-6
D gene: TRBD1
CDR3 protein: CASSETGAVGSPLHF
CDR3 DNA: TGTGCCAGTAGTGAGACAGGGGCGGTTGGTTCACCCCTCCACTTT

clone size: -
V gene: TRBV14
J gene: TRBJ2-1
D gene: TRBD2
CDR3 protein: CASSHTSGGLYNEQFF
CDR3 DNA: TGTGCCAGCAGCCATACCAGCGGGGGGCTTTACAATGAGCAGTTCTTC

clone size: -
V gene: TRBV6-5
J gene: TRBJ2-3
D gene: -
CDR3 protein: CASSYSGGRTDTQYF
CDR3 DNA: TGTGCCAGCAGTTACTCTGGGGGACGCACAGATACGCAGTATTTT

clone size: -
V gene: TRBV19
J gene: TRBJ2-5
D gene: TRBD1
CDR3 protein: CASSARQGLRETQYF
CDR3 DNA: TGTGCCAGTAGTGCCAGACAGGGGCTCCGAGAGACCCAGTACTTC

clone size: few
V gene: TRBV29-1
J gene: TRBJ1-1
D gene: -
CDR3 protein: CSVGLDPTNTEAFF
CDR3 DNA: TGCAGCGTTGGACTGGACCCGACGAACACTGAAGCTTTCTTT

clone size: few
V gene: TRBV5-1
J gene: TRBJ1-1
D gene: -
CDR3 protein: CASSSGNTEAFF
CDR3 DNA: TGCGCCAGCAGCTCCGGGAACACTGAAGCTTTCTTT

clone size: -
V gene: TRBV7-9
J gene: TRBJ1-1
D gene: -
CDR3 protein: CASEEGRGNTEAFF
CDR3 DNA: TGTGCCAGCGAAGAAGGTAGGGGAAACACTGAAGCTTTCTTT

clone size: -
V gene: TRBV5-6
J gene: TRBJ2-3
D gene: -
CDR3 protein: CASSLADTQYF
CDR3 DNA: TGTGCCAGCAGCTTAGCAGATACGCAGTATTTT

clone size: few
V gene: TRBV11-2
J gene: TRBJ1-5
D gene: TRBD1
CDR3 protein: CASTDRENQPQHF
CDR3 DNA: TGTGCCAGCACAGACAGGGAGAATCAGCCCCAGCATTTT

clone size: -
V gene: TRBV5-4
J gene: TRBJ2-3
D gene: -
CDR3 protein: CASRGGATDTQYF
CDR3 DNA: TGTGCCAGCAGGGGGGGGGCCACAGATACGCAGTATTTT

clone size: -
V gene: TRBV7-8
J gene: TRBJ2-1
D gene: TRBD2
CDR3 protein: CASRSSGGYNEQFF
CDR3 DNA: TGTGCCAGCAGATCGAGCGGGGGGTACAATGAGCAGTTCTTC

clone size: -
V gene: TRBV4-2
J gene: TRBJ1-1
D gene: -
CDR3 protein: CASSQDKYTEAFF
CDR3 DNA: TGTGCCAGCAGCCAAGATAAGTACACTGAAGCTTTCTTT

clone size: -
V gene: TRBV29-1
J gene: TRBJ2-5
D gene: -
CDR3 protein: CSVSRVRGGTRVETQYF
CDR3 DNA: TGCAGCGTCTCCCGAGTGAGAGGAGGGACCCGGGTAGAGACCCAGTACTTC

clone size: few
V gene: TRBV2
J gene: TRBJ1-2
D gene: -
CDR3 protein: CASSEEGTNYGYTF
CDR3 DNA: TGTGCCAGCAGTGAAGAGGGAACTAACTATGGCTACACCTTC

clone size: once
V gene: TRBV2
J gene: TRBJ1-2
D gene: TRBD1
CDR3 protein: CASSEQGAGGYTF
CDR3 DNA: TGTGCCAGCAGTGAACAGGGGGCAGGGGGCTACACCTTC

clone size: -
V gene: TRBV5-5
J gene: TRBJ2-2
D gene: -
CDR3 protein: CASSLGPSRGSGELFF
CDR3 DNA: TGTGCCAGCAGCTTGGGTCCCAGCAGGGGTTCCGGGGAGCTGTTTTTT

clone size: -
V gene: TRBV30
J gene: TRBJ2-1
D gene: -
CDR3 protein: CAWGDSSSYNEQFF
CDR3 DNA: TGTGCCTGGGGGGACTCCAGCTCCTACAATGAGCAGTTCTTC

clone size: medium-sized
V gene: TRBV7-3
J gene: TRBJ2-3
D gene: TRBD2
CDR3 protein: CASSLQGSGGAADTQYF
CDR3 DNA: TGTGCCAGCAGCTTACAAGGTAGCGGGGGGGCCGCAGATACGCAGTATTTT

clone size: -
V gene: TRBV5-1
J gene: TRBJ2-3
D gene: -
CDR3 protein: CASSLEGTTDTQYF
CDR3 DNA: TGCGCCAGCAGCTTGGAAGGGACCACAGATACGCAGTATTTT

clone size: -
V gene: TRBV25-1
J gene: TRBJ2-6
D gene: -
CDR3 protein: CAIAPAGANVLTF
CDR3 DNA: TGTGCCATCGCTCCCGCTGGGGCCAACGTCCTGACTTTC

clone size: once
V gene: TRBV11-2
J gene: TRBJ2-7
D gene: TRBD1
CDR3 protein: CASTDLLRGTDYEQYF
CDR3 DNA: TGTGCCAGCACCGATCTCCTTAGGGGGACAGACTACGAGCAGTACTTC